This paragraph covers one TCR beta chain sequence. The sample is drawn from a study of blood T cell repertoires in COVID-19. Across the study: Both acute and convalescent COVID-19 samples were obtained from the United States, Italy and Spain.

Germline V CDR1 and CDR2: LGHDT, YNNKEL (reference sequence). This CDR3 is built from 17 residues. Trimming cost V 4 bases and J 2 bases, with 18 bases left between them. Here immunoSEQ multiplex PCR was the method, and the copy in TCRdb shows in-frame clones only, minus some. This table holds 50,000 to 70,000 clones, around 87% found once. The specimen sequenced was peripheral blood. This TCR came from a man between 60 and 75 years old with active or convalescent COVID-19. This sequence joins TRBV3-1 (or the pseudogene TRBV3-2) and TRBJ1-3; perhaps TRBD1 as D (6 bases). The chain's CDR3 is CASSRSSQGVTGNTIYF. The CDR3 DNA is TGTGCCAGCAGCCGATCTTCACAGGGTGTCACTGGAAACACCATATATTTT.